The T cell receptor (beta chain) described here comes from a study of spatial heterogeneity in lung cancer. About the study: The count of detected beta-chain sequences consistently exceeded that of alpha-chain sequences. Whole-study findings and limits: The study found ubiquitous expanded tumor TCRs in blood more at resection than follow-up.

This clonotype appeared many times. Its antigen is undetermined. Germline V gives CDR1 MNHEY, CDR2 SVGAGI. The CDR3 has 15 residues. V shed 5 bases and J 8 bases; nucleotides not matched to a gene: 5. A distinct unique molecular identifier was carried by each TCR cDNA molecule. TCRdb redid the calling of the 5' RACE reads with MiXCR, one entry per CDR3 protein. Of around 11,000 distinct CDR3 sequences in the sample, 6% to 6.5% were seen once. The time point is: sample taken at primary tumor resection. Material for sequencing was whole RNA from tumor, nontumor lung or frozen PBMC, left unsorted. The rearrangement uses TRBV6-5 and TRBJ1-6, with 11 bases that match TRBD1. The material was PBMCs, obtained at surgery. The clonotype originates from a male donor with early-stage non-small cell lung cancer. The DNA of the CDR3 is TGTGCCAGCAGTAACCGGGACAGGGGGTATTCACCCCTCCACTTT. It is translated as CASSNRDRGYSPLHF.